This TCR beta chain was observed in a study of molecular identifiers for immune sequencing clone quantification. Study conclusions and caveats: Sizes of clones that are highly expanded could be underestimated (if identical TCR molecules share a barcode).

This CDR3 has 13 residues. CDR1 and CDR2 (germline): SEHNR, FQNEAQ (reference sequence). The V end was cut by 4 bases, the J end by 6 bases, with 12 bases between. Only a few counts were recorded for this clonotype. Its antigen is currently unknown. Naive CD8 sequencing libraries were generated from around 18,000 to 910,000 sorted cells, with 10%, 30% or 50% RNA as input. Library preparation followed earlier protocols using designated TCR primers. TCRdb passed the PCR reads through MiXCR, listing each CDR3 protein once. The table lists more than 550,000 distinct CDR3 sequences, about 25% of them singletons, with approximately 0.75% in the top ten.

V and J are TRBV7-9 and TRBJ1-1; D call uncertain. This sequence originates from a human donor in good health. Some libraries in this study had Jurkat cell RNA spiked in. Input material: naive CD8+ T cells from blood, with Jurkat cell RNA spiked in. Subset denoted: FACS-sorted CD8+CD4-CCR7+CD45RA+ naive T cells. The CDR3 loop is CASSSPLVAEAFF. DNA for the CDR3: TGTGCCAGCAGCTCGCCTTTGGTGGCTGAAGCTTTCTTT.